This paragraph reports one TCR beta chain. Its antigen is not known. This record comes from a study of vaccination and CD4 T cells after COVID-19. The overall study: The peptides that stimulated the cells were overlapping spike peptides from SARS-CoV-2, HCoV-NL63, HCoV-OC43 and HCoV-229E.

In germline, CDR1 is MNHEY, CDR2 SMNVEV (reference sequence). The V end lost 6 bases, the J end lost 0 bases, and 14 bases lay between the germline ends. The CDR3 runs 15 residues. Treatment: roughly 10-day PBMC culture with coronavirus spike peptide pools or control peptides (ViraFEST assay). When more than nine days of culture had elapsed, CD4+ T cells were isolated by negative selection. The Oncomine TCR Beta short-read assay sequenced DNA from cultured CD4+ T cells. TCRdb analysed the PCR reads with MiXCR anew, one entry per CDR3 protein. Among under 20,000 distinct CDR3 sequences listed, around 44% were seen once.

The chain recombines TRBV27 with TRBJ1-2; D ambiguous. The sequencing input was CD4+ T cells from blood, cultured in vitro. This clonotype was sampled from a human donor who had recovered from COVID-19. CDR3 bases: TGTGCCAGCAGCCAGGTGGCAGAAACTAACTATGGCTACACCTTC. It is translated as CASSQVAETNYGYTF.